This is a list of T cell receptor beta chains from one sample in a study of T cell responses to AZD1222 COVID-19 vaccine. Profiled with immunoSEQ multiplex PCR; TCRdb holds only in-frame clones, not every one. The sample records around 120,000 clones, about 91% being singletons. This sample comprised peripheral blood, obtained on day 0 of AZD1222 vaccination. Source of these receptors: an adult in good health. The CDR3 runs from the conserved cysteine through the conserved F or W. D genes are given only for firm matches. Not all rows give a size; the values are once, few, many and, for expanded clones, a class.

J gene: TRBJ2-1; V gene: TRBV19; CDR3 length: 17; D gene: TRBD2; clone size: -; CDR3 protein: CASSLSGTSGANNEQFF; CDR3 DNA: TGTGCCAGTAGTCTCTCCGGGACTAGCGGGGCGAACAATGAGCAGTTCTTC
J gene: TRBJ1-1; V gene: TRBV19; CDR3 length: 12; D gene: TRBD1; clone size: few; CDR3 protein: CASRDRNTEAFF; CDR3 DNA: TGTGCCAGCCGGGACAGGAACACTGAAGCTTTCTTT
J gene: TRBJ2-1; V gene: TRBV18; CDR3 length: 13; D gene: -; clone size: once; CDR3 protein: CASSLYSGEEQFF; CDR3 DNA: TGTGCCAGCTCACTTTATTCGGGGGAAGAGCAGTTCTTC
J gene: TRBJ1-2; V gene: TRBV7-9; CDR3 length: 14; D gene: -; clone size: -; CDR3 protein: CASSLSDGLYGYTF; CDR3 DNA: TGTGCCAGCAGCTTATCGGACGGCCTCTATGGCTACACCTTC
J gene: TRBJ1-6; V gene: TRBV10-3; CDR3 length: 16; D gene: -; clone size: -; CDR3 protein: CAISEQIDLYNSPLHF; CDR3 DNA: TGTGCCATCAGTGAGCAGATTGACCTTTATAATTCACCCCTCCACTTT
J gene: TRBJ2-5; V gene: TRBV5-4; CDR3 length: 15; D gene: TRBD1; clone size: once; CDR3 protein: CASSSPGGARETQYF; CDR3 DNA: TGTGCCAGCAGCTCACCAGGGGGCGCGAGGGAGACCCAGTACTTC
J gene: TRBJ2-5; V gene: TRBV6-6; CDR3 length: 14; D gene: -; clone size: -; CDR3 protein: CASSYPGQQETQYF; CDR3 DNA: TGTGCCAGCAGTTACCCTGGGCAGCAAGAGACCCAGTACTTC
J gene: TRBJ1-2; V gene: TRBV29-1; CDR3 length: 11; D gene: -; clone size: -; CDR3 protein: CSVGQDYGYTF; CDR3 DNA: TGCAGCGTTGGTCAGGACTATGGCTACACCTTC
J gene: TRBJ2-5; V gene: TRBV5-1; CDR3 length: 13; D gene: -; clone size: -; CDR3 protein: CASLSTGTETQYF; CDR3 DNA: TGCGCCAGTCTATCTACAGGGACCGAGACCCAGTACTTC
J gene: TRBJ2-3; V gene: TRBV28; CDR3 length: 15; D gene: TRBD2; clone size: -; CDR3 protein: CASSFGGGSTDTQYF; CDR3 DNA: TGTGCCAGCAGTTTTGGCGGGGGATCCACAGATACGCAGTATTTT
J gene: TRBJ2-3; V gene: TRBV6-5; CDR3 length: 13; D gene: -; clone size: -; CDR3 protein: CASRYRDTDTQYF; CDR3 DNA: TGTGCCAGCCGTTATCGGGACACAGATACGCAGTATTTT
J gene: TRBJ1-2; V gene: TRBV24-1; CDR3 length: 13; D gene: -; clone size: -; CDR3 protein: CATSDTDWDGYTF; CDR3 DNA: TGTGCCACCAGTGACACAGATTGGGATGGCTACACCTTC
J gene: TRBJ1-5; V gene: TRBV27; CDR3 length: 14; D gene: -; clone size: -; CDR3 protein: CASSRTLGNQPQHF; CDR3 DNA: TGTGCCAGCAGCAGAACTTTGGGCAATCAGCCCCAGCATTTT
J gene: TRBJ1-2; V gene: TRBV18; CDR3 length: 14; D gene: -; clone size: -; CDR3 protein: CASSPGMRNYGYTF; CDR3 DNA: TGTGCCAGCTCACCCGGGATGAGGAACTATGGCTACACCTTC
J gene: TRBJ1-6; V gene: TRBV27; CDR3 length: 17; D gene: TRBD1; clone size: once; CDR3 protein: CASSRQGYEAYNSPLHF; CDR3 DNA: TGTGCCAGCAGTAGACAGGGGTATGAAGCGTATAATTCACCCCTCCACTTT
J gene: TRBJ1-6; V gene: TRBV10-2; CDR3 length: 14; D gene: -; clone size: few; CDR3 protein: CASSESGFDSPLHF; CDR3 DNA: TGCGCCAGCAGTGAGTCAGGGTTTGATTCACCCCTCCACTTT
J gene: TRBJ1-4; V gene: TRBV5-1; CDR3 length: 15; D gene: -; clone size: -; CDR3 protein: CASSLGPAGNEKLFF; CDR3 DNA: TGCGCCAGCAGCTTGGGCCCGGCCGGTAATGAAAAACTGTTTTTT
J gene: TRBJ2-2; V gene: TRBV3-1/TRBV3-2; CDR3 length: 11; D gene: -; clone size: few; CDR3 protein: CASSQTGELFF; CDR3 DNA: TGTGCCAGCAGCCAGACCGGGGAGCTGTTTTTT
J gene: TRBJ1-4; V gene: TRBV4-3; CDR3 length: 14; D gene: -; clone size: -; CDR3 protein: CASSHYGEGEKLFF; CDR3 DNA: TGCGCCAGCAGCCATTATGGGGAGGGTGAAAAACTGTTTTTT
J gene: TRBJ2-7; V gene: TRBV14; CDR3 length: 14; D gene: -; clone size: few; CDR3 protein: CASSQYRSSYEQYF; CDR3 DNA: TGTGCCAGCAGCCAATACAGGAGCTCCTACGAGCAGTACTTC
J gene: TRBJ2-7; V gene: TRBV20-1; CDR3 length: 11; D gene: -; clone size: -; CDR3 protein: CSARGDYEQYF; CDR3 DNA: TGCAGTGCTAGAGGAGACTACGAGCAGTACTTC
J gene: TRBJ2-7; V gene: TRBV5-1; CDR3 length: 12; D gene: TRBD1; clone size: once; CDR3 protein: CASSWDRFEQYF; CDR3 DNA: TGCGCCAGCAGCTGGGACAGGTTCGAGCAGTACTTC
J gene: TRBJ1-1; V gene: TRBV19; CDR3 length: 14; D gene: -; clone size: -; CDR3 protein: CASSIAGLNTEAFF; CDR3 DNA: TGTGCCAGTAGTATCGCAGGTTTAAACACTGAAGCTTTCTTT
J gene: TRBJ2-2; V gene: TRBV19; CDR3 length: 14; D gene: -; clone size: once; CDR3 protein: CASSDSARAGELFF; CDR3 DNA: TGTGCCAGTAGTGACAGTGCGAGGGCCGGGGAGCTGTTTTTT
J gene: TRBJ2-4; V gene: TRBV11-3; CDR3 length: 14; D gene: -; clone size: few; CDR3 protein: CASSLRGAQNTQYF; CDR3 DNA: TGTGCCAGCAGCCTACGGGGGGCACAAAACACTCAGTACTTC
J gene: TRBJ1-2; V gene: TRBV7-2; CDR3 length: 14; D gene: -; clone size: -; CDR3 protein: CASSRDQGGKGYTF; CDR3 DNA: TGTGCCAGCAGCCGCGATCAGGGAGGTAAAGGCTACACCTTC
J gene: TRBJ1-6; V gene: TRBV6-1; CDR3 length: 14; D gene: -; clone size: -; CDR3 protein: CASSEVSGDSPLHF; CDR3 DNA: TGTGCCAGCAGTGAAGTGTCAGGGGATTCACCCCTCCACTTT
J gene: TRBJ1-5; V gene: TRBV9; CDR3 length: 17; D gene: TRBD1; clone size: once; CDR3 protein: CASSAGPPGQGYQPQHF; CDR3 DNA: TGTGCCAGCAGCGCGGGTCCTCCGGGACAGGGATATCAGCCCCAGCATTTT
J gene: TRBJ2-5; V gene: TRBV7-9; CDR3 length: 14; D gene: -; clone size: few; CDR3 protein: CASSLAQAQETQYF; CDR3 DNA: TGTGCCAGCAGCTTAGCACAGGCCCAAGAGACCCAGTACTTC
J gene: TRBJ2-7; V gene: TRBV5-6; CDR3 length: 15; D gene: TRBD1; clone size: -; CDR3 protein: CASSLAGQGYYEQYF; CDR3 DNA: TGTGCCAGCAGCTTGGCTGGACAGGGTTACTACGAGCAGTACTTC
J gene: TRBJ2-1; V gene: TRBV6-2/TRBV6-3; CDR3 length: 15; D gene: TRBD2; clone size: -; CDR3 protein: CASSWKRGNVNEQFF; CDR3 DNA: TGTGCCAGCAGTTGGAAGCGGGGTAACGTTAATGAGCAGTTCTTC
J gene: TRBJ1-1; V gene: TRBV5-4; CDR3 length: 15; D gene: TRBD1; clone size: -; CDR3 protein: CASMGQSLLGTEAFF; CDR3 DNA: TGTGCCAGCATGGGACAGTCCTTACTAGGGACTGAAGCTTTCTTT
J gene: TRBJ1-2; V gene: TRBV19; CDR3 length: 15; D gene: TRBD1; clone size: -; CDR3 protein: CASSISGQGSYGYTF; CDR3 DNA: TGTGCCAGTAGTATCTCGGGACAGGGATCCTATGGCTACACCTTC
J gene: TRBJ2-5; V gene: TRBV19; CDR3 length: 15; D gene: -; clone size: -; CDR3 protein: CASPTRHWVKETQYF; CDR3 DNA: TGTGCCAGTCCGACACGCCACTGGGTTAAAGAGACCCAGTACTTC
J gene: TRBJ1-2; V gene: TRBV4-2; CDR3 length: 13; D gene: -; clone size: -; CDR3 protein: CASSQGSDYGYTF; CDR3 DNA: TGTGCCAGCAGCCAGGGTTCTGATTATGGCTACACCTTC
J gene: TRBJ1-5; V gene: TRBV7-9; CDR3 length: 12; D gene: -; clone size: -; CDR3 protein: CASSLSGGPQHF; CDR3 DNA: TGTGCCAGCAGCTTATCAGGCGGCCCCCAGCATTTT
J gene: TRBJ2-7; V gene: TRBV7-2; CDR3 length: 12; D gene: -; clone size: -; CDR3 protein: CASSLSRYEQYF; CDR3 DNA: TGTGCCAGCAGCTTAAGTAGGTACGAGCAGTACTTC
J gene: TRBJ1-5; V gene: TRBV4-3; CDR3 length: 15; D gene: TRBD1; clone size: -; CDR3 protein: CASSQNSGGFQPQHF; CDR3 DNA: TGCGCCAGCAGCCAGAATTCAGGGGGATTTCAGCCCCAGCATTTT
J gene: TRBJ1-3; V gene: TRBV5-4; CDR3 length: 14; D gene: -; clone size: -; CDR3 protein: CASSSWTARDTIYF; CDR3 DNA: TGTGCCAGCAGCTCATGGACAGCGAGAGACACCATATATTTT
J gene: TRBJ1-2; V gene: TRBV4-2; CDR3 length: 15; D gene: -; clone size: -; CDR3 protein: CASSPAGGPNYGYTF; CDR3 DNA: TGTGCCAGCAGCCCCGCCGGCGGACCCAACTATGGCTACACCTTC
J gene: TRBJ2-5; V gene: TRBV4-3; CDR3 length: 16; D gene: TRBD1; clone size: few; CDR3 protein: CASSQDHRTGRETQYF; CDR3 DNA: TGCGCCAGCAGCCAAGATCACCGGACAGGGCGGGAGACCCAGTACTTC
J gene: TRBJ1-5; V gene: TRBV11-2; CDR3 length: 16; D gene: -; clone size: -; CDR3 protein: CASSLVSGMGNQPQHF; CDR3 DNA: TGTGCCAGCAGCTTAGTGTCGGGGATGGGCAATCAGCCCCAGCATTTT
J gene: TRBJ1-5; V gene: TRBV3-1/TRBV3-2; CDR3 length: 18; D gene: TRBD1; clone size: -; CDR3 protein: CASSQDLKDRTSNQPQHF; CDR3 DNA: TGTGCCAGCAGCCAAGATCTCAAGGACAGGACTAGCAATCAGCCCCAGCATTTT
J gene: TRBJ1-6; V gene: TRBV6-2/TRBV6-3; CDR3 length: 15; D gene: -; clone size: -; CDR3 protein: CASSYSRILDSPLHF; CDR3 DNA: TGTGCCAGCAGTTACTCGAGGATTTTGGATTCACCCCTCCACTTT
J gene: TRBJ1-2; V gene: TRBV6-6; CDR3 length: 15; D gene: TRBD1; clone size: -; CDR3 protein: CASSSSTGANYGYTF; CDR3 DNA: TGTGCCAGCAGTTCCTCGACAGGGGCTAACTATGGCTACACCTTC
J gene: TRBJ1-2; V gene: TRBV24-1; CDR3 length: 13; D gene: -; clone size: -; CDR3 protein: CATSESGSRGYTF; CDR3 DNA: TGTGCCACCAGTGAATCAGGGTCGCGGGGCTACACCTTC
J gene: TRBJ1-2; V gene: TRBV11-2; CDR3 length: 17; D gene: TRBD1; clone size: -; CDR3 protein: CASKRGQGKQSNYGYTF; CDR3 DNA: TGTGCCAGCAAACGGGGACAGGGGAAACAAAGTAACTATGGCTACACCTTC